These 4 T cell receptor beta chains were sequenced from one sample in a study of tumor-infiltrating lymphocytes in primary liver carcinoma. Bulk tissue was left unsorted, and RNA and DNA were co-extracted from 20-30 mg of it. The authors made TCR beta cDNA from around 500 ng total RNA with a constant-region primer. Slightly modified ARM-PCR served as the procedure for the TCR beta libraries. These libraries came from three rounds of nested multiplex PCR. With TRBV1-TRBV30 forward primers and a C-beta reverse primer, the first two PCR rounds were run for around 10 cycles each. TCRdb re-analysed the multiplex PCR reads in MiXCR, keeping a single row per CDR3 protein. The sample lists 150,000 to 200,000 distinct CDR3 sequences; approximately 86% were seen once. The sequenced sample consisted of tumor tissue from primary liver carcinoma. These receptors all stem from a man aged 40-55 years with primary liver carcinoma and hepatitis B virus infection.

About this clonotype itself: At one boundary the junction diverges from the germline segment, which might be a read error. The CDR3 is CASSQGRDQPLHF. In DNA form, the CDR3 reads TGCGCCAGCAGCCAAGGACGGGATCAGCCCCTGCATTTT. The chain employs TRBV14 and TRBJ1-5; D is unclear. The CDR3 is made up of 13 amino acids. Germline CDR1 is SGHDN and CDR2 is FVKESK. The full variable domain, in which reference TRBV14 and TRBJ1-5 provide the parts outside the CDR3, is EAGVTQFPSHSVIEKGQTVTLRCDPISGHDNLYWYRRVMGKEIKFLLHFVKESKQDESGMPNNRFLAERTGGTYSTLKVQPAELEDSGVYFCASSQGRDQPLHFGDGTRLSIL.

On this clonotype itself: Compared with germline, one end of the junction differs, possibly owing to a read error. The chain links TRBV12-5 to TRBJ2-7; tentatively, D is TRBD1 or TRBD2 (5 bases each). Germline values: CDR1 LGHNT, CDR2 FRNRAP. This CDR3 spans 13 amino acids. The CDR3 protein is CAIKGTGSYKQYF. The DNA for the CDR3 is TGTGCCATTAAGGGGACCGGTTCCTACAAGCAGTACTTC.

Comment on this clonotype: This may arise from a read error, as a much more abundant clone is one base away. The V call is TRBV30, the J call TRBJ1-1; D not resolved. Germline lookup yields CDR1 GTSNPN and CDR2 SVGIG (reference sequence). The CDR3 totals 14 residues. The CDR3 reads CVWSVWGVATEAFF. CDR3 DNA sequence: TGTGTCTGGAGTGTATGGGGAGTTGCCACTGAAGCTTTCTTT.

With regard to this clonotype: Germline and junction disagree at one end, which may indicate a read error. This rearrangement joins TRBV6-1 to TRBJ2-4, with TRBD2 matching over 7 bases. This CDR3 comprises 17 residues. Germline values: CDR1 MNHNS, CDR2 SASEGT. CDR3 sequence reads: CVSSALRTSSTKNIQYF. The CDR3, as DNA: TGTGTCAGCAGTGCCTTAAGGACTAGTTCTACCAAAAACATTCAGTACTTC.